The 7 T cell receptor beta chains given below trace back to one sample, sequenced in a study of siplizumab effects on memory and regulatory T cells. This table comes from immunoSEQ multiplex PCR, and its TCRdb copy is limited to in-frame clones, with some not included. The sample consists of some 100,000 clones, about nine tenths of them appearing once. Sequencing input: CD4+ T cells sorted from blood. These receptor sequences come from a human donor in good health. Some clones in this sample may be carry-over from other donors' samples.

The chain uses TRBV14 and TRBJ1-2; no reliable D call. CDR3 size: 13 residues. CDR1 is SGHDN and CDR2 is FVKESK in the germline V gene. Trimming cost V 2 bases and J 2 bases, with 6 bases left between them. CDR3 sequence reads: CASSQSLNYGYTF. As DNA, the CDR3 is TGTGCCAGCAGCCAATCCTTGAACTATGGCTACACCTTC.

The CDR3 sequence: CASRQTGEETQYF. In nucleotides, the CDR3 is TGCGCCAGCAGACAAACAGGGGAAGAGACCCAGTACTTC. The rearrangement links TRBV5-1 to TRBJ2-5; TRBD1 aligns across 7 bases. The CDR3 consists of 13 residues. Unmatched junction bases numbered 4, after V lost 5 bases and J lost 3 bases. Germline V CDR1 and CDR2: SGHRS, YFSETQ.

V and J are TRBV2 and TRBJ1-5; D is unresolved. The CDR3 runs to 14 residues. Germline CDR1 is SNHLY and CDR2 is FYNNEI. The ends were cut back, 5 bases at V and 5 bases at J, with 13 bases in the middle. CDR3 region: CASSRTRADQPQHF. DNA of the CDR3: TGTGCCAGCAGTAGAACACGGGCAGATCAGCCCCAGCATTTT.

Worth noting for this clone: At one end the junction does not follow the germline gene, possibly because of a read error. The chain joins TRBV28 to TRBJ2-5, with D tentatively TRBD1 (9 bases). CDR1 and CDR2 from the germline V gene are MDHEN and SYDVKM. The CDR3 is 15 amino acids. CDR3 bases: TGTGCCAGCAGTATTCCGGGACAGGGCGCGGGGGGCCAGCACTTC. Translation gives CASSIPGQGAGGQHF. The variable domain in full, with the rest retrieved from reference TRBV28 and TRBJ2-5, is DVKVTQSSRYLVKRTGEKVFLECVQDMDHENMFWYRQDPGLGLRLIYFSYDVKMKEKGDIPEGYSVSREKKERFSLILESASTNQTSMYLCASSIPGQGAGGQHFGPGTRLLVL.

The V gene is TRBV27, the J gene TRBJ1-5; D not resolved. This CDR3 comprises 15 residues. Germline V CDR1 and CDR2: MNHEY, SMNVEV (reference sequence). V shed 2 bases and J shed 2 bases, with 10 bases lying between them. The CDR3 sequence: CASSLGYLGNQPQHF. Here the CDR3 DNA reads TGTGCCAGCAGTTTAGGGTATTTGGGCAATCAGCCCCAGCATTTT.

V and J are TRBV19 and TRBJ2-7; weak D call: TRBD1 (5 bases). CDR1 is LNHDA and CDR2 is SQIVND in the germline V gene (reference sequence). The V and J ends lost 0 bases and 9 bases respectively, with 15 bases between them. The CDR3 length is 14 residues. The CDR3 coding sequence is TGTGCCAGTAGTATAGATCGGTCAGGGTCCTCGCAGTACTTC. This sequence encodes CASSIDRSGSSQYF.

The CDR3 nucleotides are TGTGCCAGCAGCCGCGAAGGACTAGCGGGAACCGGGGAGCTGTTTTTT. Protein product: CASSREGLAGTGELFF. The V call is TRBV7-3, the J call TRBJ2-2; 12 bases are shared with TRBD2. Germline V gene sequence: CDR1 SGHTA, CDR2 FQGTGA. With 5 bases clipped from V and 5 bases from J, the junction kept 6 bases outside the gene matches. This CDR3 contains 16 residues.